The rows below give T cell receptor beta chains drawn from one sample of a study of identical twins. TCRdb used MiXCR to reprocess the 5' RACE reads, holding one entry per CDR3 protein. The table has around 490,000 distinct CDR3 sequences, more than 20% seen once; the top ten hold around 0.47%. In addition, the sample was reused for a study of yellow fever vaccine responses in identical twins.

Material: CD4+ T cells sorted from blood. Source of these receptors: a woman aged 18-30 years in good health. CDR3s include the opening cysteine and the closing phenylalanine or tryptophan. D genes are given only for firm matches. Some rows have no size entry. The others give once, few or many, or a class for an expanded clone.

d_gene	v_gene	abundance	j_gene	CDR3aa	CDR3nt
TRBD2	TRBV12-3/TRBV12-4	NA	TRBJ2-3	CASRGLAGNTQYF	TGTGCCAGCAGAGGGCTAGCGGGCAATACGCAGTATTTT
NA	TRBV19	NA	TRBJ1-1	CASSTTYTEAFF	TGTGCCAGTAGTACCACTTACACTGAAGCTTTCTTT
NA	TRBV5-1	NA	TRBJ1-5	CASSFTGAADQPQHF	TGCGCCAGCAGCTTTACGGGGGCGGCAGATCAGCCCCAGCATTTT
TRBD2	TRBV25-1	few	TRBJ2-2	CASSERTSGGAGELFF	TGTGCCAGCTCAGAGCGGACTAGCGGGGGGGCCGGGGAGCTGTTTTTT
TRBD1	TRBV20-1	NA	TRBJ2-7	CSAVPGQGYSYEQYF	TGCAGTGCCGTACCGGGACAGGGGTACTCCTACGAGCAGTACTTC
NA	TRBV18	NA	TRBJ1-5	CASSRWTDQPQHF	TGTGCCAGCTCACGCTGGACAGATCAGCCCCAGCATTTT
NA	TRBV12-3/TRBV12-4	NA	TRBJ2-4	CASSTGAKNIQYF	TGTGCCAGCAGTACAGGGGCCAAAAACATTCAGTACTTC
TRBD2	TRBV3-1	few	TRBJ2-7	CASSSSGTGEQYF	TGTGCCAGCAGCAGTAGCGGGACGGGGGAGCAGTACTTC
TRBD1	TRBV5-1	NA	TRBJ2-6	CASRETGSFGANVLTF	TGCGCCAGCAGAGAGACAGGGTCTTTTGGGGCCAACGTCCTGACTTTC
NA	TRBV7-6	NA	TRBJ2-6	CASSLARNSGANVLTF	TGTGCCAGCAGCTTAGCGAGGAACTCTGGGGCCAACGTCCTGACTTTC
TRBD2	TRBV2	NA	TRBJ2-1	CATLRTSLSNEQFF	TGTGCCACCCTAAGGACTAGCCTCTCCAATGAGCAGTTCTTC
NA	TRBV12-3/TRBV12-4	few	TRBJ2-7	CASSSSGAFGLPSYEQYF	TGTGCCAGCAGTTCCTCAGGGGCTTTCGGACTACCGAGCTACGAGCAGTACTTC
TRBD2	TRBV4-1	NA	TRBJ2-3	CASSQGPSGGATDTQYF	TGCGCCAGCAGCCAAGGGCCTAGCGGGGGGGCCACAGATACGCAGTATTTT
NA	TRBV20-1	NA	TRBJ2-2	CSALGGANTGELFF	TGCAGTGCCCTGGGCGGAGCGAACACCGGGGAGCTGTTTTTT
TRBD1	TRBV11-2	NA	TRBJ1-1	CASSLDFTGGRPEAFF	TGTGCCAGCAGCTTAGATTTCACAGGGGGGCGGCCTGAAGCTTTCTTT
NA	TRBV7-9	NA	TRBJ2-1	CASSLALEKTVGEQFF	TGTGCCAGCAGCTTAGCGTTGGAGAAAACCGTCGGGGAGCAGTTCTTC
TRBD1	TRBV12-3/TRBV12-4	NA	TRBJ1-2	CASSPDRGFSGYTF	TGTGCCAGCAGCCCTGACAGGGGTTTCTCTGGCTACACCTTC
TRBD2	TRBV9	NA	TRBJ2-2	CASSVGGLAGSGELFF	TGTGCCAGCAGCGTAGGAGGGCTAGCGGGTTCAGGGGAGCTGTTTTTT
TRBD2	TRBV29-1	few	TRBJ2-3	CSSSGGKTDTQYF	TGCAGCTCTAGCGGGGGCAAGACAGATACGCAGTATTTT
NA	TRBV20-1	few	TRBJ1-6	CSARGQGLNSPLHF	TGCAGTGCTAGAGGTCAGGGCCTAAATTCACCCCTCCACTTT
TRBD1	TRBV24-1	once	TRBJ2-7	CATRDRVFPYEQYF	TGTGCCACCCGGGACAGGGTGTTTCCCTACGAGCAGTACTTC